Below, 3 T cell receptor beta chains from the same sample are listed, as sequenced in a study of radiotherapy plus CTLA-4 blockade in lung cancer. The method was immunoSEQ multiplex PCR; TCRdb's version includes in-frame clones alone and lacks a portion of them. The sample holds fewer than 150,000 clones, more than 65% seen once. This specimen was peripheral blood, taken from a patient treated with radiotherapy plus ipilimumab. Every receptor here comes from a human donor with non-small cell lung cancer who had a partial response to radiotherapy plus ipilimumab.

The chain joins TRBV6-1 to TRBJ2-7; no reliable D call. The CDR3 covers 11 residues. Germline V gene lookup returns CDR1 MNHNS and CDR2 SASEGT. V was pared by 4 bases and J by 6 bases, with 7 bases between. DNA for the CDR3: TGTGCCAGCAGTGGCCGGGTCGAGCAGTACGTC. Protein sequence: CASSGRVEQYV.

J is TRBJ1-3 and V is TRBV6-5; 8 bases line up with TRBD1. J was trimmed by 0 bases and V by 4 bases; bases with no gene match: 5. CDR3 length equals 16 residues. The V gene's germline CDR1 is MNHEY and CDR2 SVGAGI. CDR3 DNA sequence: TGTGCCAGCAGTTCAGACAGGGGCTACTCTGGAAACACCATATATTTT. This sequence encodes CASSSDRGYSGNTIYF.

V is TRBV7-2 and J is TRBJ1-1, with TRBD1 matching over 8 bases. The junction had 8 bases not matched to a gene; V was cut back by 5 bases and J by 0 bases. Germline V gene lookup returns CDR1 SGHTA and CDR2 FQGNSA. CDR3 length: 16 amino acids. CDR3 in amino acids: CASSLRGTGMNTEAFF. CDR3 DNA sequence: TGTGCCAGCAGCCTCCGTGGGACAGGTATGAACACTGAAGCTTTCTTT.